Listed below are T cell receptor beta chains from one sample, sequenced in a study of regulatory T cells in long-lasting Graves disease. Via MiXCR, TCRdb re-called the multiplex PCR reads, giving one row per CDR3 protein. The table has about 660,000 distinct CDR3 sequences, around 32% seen once. The sample in question was peripheral blood mononuclear cells (PBMCs), obtained when the disease was refractory, from a patient treated with antithyroid drugs. Receptors were obtained from a female donor with Graves disease. The CDR3 runs from the conserved cysteine through the conserved F or W. Each record gives: V gene, J gene, CDR3 protein.

v_call: TRBV12-3/TRBV12-4; j_call: TRBJ2-7; cdr3_aa: CASKGEVDYEQYF
v_call: TRBV30; j_call: TRBJ2-7; cdr3_aa: CAWSSLDEQYF
v_call: TRBV7-9; j_call: TRBJ2-7; cdr3_aa: CASSSGTGLRSYEQYF
v_call: TRBV7-9; j_call: TRBJ1-6; cdr3_aa: CASSWGGRDSPLHF
v_call: TRBV25-1; j_call: TRBJ1-1; cdr3_aa: CASSEFEGRAEAFF
v_call: TRBV19; j_call: TRBJ2-5; cdr3_aa: CASSIPGNGRAQETQYF
v_call: TRBV12-3/TRBV12-4; j_call: TRBJ2-7; cdr3_aa: CASSFSGNYEQYF
v_call: TRBV2; j_call: TRBJ1-5; cdr3_aa: CASSTDSYQPQHF
v_call: TRBV15; j_call: TRBJ1-4; cdr3_aa: CATSRDLTRRLANEKLFF
v_call: TRBV5-1; j_call: TRBJ2-7; cdr3_aa: CASRPSGRVQNEQYF
v_call: TRBV9; j_call: TRBJ2-2; cdr3_aa: CASSQGGGPNTGELFF
v_call: TRBV5-5; j_call: TRBJ2-5; cdr3_aa: CASSSPGHIQETQYF
v_call: TRBV19; j_call: TRBJ1-2; cdr3_aa: CASSIDRRGANYGYTF
v_call: TRBV27; j_call: TRBJ1-1; cdr3_aa: CASSLRRQGNTEAFF
v_call: TRBV20-1; j_call: TRBJ1-1; cdr3_aa: CSARDLGDRGNTEAFF
v_call: TRBV6-1; j_call: TRBJ1-3; cdr3_aa: CASSLDRSSGNTIYF
v_call: TRBV5-1; j_call: TRBJ1-2; cdr3_aa: CASSYGTVLYGYTF
v_call: TRBV10-3; j_call: TRBJ1-4; cdr3_aa: CAIRSQGEKLFF
v_call: TRBV4-3; j_call: TRBJ1-4; cdr3_aa: CASSQQQVNEKLFF
v_call: TRBV27; j_call: TRBJ1-5; cdr3_aa: CASSPGTSGNQPQHF
v_call: TRBV12-3/TRBV12-4; j_call: TRBJ2-7; cdr3_aa: CASRRQGVYEQYF
v_call: TRBV6-9; j_call: TRBJ1-1; cdr3_aa: CASSLTGVAEAFF
v_call: TRBV7-6; j_call: TRBJ1-5; cdr3_aa: CASSLAAGGGNQPQHF
v_call: TRBV2; j_call: TRBJ2-7; cdr3_aa: CASSELYGTYEQYF
v_call: TRBV15; j_call: TRBJ1-1; cdr3_aa: CATSRGQGSSEAFF
v_call: TRBV7-9; j_call: TRBJ2-1; cdr3_aa: CASSLGLNLYHEQFF
v_call: TRBV19; j_call: TRBJ2-7; cdr3_aa: CASSISGGGSYEQYF
v_call: TRBV12-3/TRBV12-4; j_call: TRBJ2-2; cdr3_aa: CASSLEAEGGELFF
v_call: TRBV20-1; j_call: TRBJ2-5; cdr3_aa: CSARRATGSETQYF
v_call: TRBV6-5; j_call: TRBJ1-5; cdr3_aa: CASSWGVTQPQHF
v_call: TRBV7-9; j_call: TRBJ2-7; cdr3_aa: CASSLTRDLAYPSGGNYEQYF
v_call: TRBV7-6; j_call: TRBJ2-2; cdr3_aa: CASSTPSGRIAGELFF
v_call: TRBV6-2/TRBV6-3; j_call: TRBJ2-5; cdr3_aa: CASSYSNFEETQYF
v_call: TRBV5-1; j_call: TRBJ1-1; cdr3_aa: CASSLVGQLNTEAFF
v_call: TRBV5-1; j_call: TRBJ1-2; cdr3_aa: CASSLANSLYGYTF
v_call: TRBV2; j_call: TRBJ1-1; cdr3_aa: CASSHTRTQAFF
v_call: TRBV7-9; j_call: TRBJ1-4; cdr3_aa: CASSLRDGNEKLFF
v_call: TRBV18; j_call: TRBJ1-1; cdr3_aa: CASSQTGDTEAFF
v_call: TRBV4-2; j_call: TRBJ2-6; cdr3_aa: CASSQGQGSGANVLTF